This TCR beta chain emerged from a study of cytomegalovirus exposure and HLA in healthy donors. Study as a whole: Early released data had about 85 million unique TCRs, all coming from HLA-typed donors.

Use of 60 Vbeta and 13 Jbeta primers characterized the PCR. Some clones are missing from TCRdb's copy, which holds only in-frame ones; the method was immunoSEQ multiplex PCR. The sample yields over 200,000 clones, around nine tenths seen once. This CDR3 spans 12 amino acids. Germline V gene data show CDR1 as SGHRS and CDR2 as YFSETQ. Trimming left V 4 bases short and J 2 bases short, with 5 bases between. The V call is TRBV5-1, the J call TRBJ2-3; D gene unclear. The TCR sequence derives from a woman aged 18-30 years in good health and CMV-seronegative. The sample taken for sequencing was PBMCs. The CDR3 sequence is CASSRDTDTQYF. As DNA, the CDR3 is TGCGCCAGCAGCCGCGACACAGATACGCAGTATTTT.